These 2 T cell receptor beta chains came from one sample sequenced in a study of T cell changes during pregnancy in multiple sclerosis. TCRdb keeps only in-frame clones here, not all; method: immunoSEQ multiplex PCR. The data contain about 110,000 clones, 85% to 95% of them seen just once; the ten biggest clones take up around 1.5%. The sequenced sample was peripheral blood, obtained after pregnancy. These receptors were taken from a female donor with multiple sclerosis, enrolled in a pregnancy study.

The CDR3 DNA is TGTGCCAGCAGCTTAGGGGGACAGGGTTTGAACATTCAGTACTTC. It encodes CASSLGGQGLNIQYF. The gene calls are TRBV7-8 and TRBJ2-4; 9 nucleotides agree with TRBD1. The CDR3 runs to 15 residues. V trimming: 1 base; J trimming: 7 bases; junction bases outside the gene matches: 5. Germline lookup yields CDR1 SGHVS and CDR2 FQNEAQ.

The rearrangement links TRBV6-1 to TRBJ1-1, with a tentative D call TRBD1 (5 bases). Germline CDR1 and CDR2: MNHNS and SASEGT. V lost 3 bases to trimming and J lost 11 bases, with 16 bases between them. There are 13 residues in the CDR3. The CDR3 region has the DNA TGTGCCAGCAGTGAGCGACAGAAGGTTGGGGCTTTCTTT. Its translation is CASSERQKVGAFF.